Below, 32 T cell receptor beta chains from the same sample are listed, as sequenced in a study of molecular identifiers for immune sequencing clone quantification. A single record per CDR3 protein comes from TCRdb applying MiXCR to the PCR reads. The sample has some 320,000 distinct CDR3 sequences, 20% to 25% seen once. The specimen was naive CD8+ T cells from blood, with Jurkat cell RNA spiked in. Subset noted: FACS-sorted CD8+CD4-CCR7+CD45RA+ naive T cells. The receptors originated from a human donor in good health. Some libraries in this study had Jurkat cell RNA spiked in.

Only one count was recorded for this clonotype. The rearrangement links TRBV4-2 to TRBJ2-3; TRBD2 might be the D (6 bases). Between the trimmed V and J ends, which lost 4 bases and 3 bases, there was a span of 17 bases. The CDR3 is made up of 16 amino acids. CDR1 is LGHNA and CDR2 is YNFKEQ in the germline V gene. The CDR3 DNA reads TGTGCCAGCAGCCGCGCTAGCGAGAGTTTGACAGATACGCAGTATTTT. This gives the protein CASSRASESLTDTQYF.

V gene TRBV28 combines with J gene TRBJ1-2, with TRBD1 identical over 7 bases. V lost 6 bases and J lost 3; bases outside the gene matches: 7. The CDR3 is made up of 14 amino acids. The germline V gene has CDR1 MDHEN and CDR2 SYDVKM. The CDR3 here is CASRKGQLDYGYTF. CDR3 nucleotide sequence: TGTGCCAGCAGGAAGGGACAGCTGGACTATGGCTACACCTTC.

Only a few counts were recorded for this clonotype. The chain uses TRBV11-2 and TRBJ1-6; tentatively, D is TRBD1 (6 bases). Germline V gene data show CDR1 as SGHAT and CDR2 as FQNNGV. The CDR3 runs to 16 residues. Trimming cost V 2 bases and J 2 bases, with 10 bases left between them. CDR3 protein: CASSLLGQAYNSPLHF. CDR3 in DNA: TGTGCCAGCAGCTTACTGGGACAAGCCTATAATTCACCCCTCCACTTT.

This clonotype was counted ten times or more. J is TRBJ1-1 and V is TRBV2, with D uncertain. CDR1 and CDR2 (germline): SNHLY, FYNNEI. The CDR3 length is 15 residues. V was clipped by 3 bases and J by 6 bases, with 17 bases between them. CDR3 sequence (DNA): TGTGCCAGCAGTGAGGAGGGAACGACGTTCTCTGAAGCTTTCTTT. Its translation is CASSEEGTTFSEAFF.

This clonotype was seen many times. This sequence joins TRBV4-3 and TRBJ1-3; weak D call: TRBD1 (5 bases). The CDR3 extends over 16 amino acids. V dropped 0 bases and J dropped 2 bases, with 11 bases sitting between them. CDR1 LGHNA and CDR2 YSLEER come from the germline V gene. The CDR3 spells CASSQDGMGAGNTIYF. DNA for the CDR3: TGCGCCAGCAGCCAAGATGGAATGGGGGCTGGAAACACCATATATTTT.

This clonotype was recorded a few times. The rearrangement links TRBV27 to TRBJ2-3, with D perhaps matching TRBD2 (6 bases). CDR3 length: 14 residues. The germline CDR1 and CDR2 sequences are MNHEY and SMNVEV (reference sequence). Trimming removed 6 bases at V and 0 bases at J, with 10 bases between. CDR3 sequence (DNA): TGTGCCAGCAGGTTAGCGGCTAGCACAGATACGCAGTATTTT. Translation gives CASRLAASTDTQYF.

In this sample, this clonotype turned up many times. The chain combines TRBV5-4 with TRBJ2-3; 10 nucleotides agree with TRBD2. The CDR3 has 16 residues. Trimming removed 4 bases from V and 0 bases from J; junction bases left unmatched: 5. From germline, CDR1 is SGHNT and CDR2 YYREEE (reference sequence). The CDR3 coding sequence is TGTGCCAGCAGCCCGGGACTAGCGCTTAGCACAGATACGCAGTATTTT. Translated: CASSPGLALSTDTQYF.

V is TRBV7-6 and J is TRBJ2-2; possible D gene TRBD2, 6 bases. CDR3 length: 16 amino acids. Germline values: CDR1 SGHVS, CDR2 FNYEAQ. The V gene lost 2 bases and the J gene lost 5 bases, with 15 bases spanning the gap. In DNA, the CDR3 is TGTGCCAGCAGCTTAATTGAGGGCGGGACGACCGGGGAGCTGTTTTTT. It encodes CASSLIEGGTTGELFF.

Comment on this clonotype: A much larger clonotype is one base distant, so this may be a read error. The CDR3 bases are TGTGCCAGCCGCGTGGGACTAGCGAAGACCTACGAGCGGTACTTC. Translation gives CASRVGLAKTYERYF. V gene TRBV12-3 or TRBV12-4 combines with J gene TRBJ2-7; 10 nucleotides align to TRBD2. The CDR3 has 15 residues.

The V and J genes are TRBV10-3 and TRBJ2-7; tentatively, D is TRBD2 (6 bases). CDR1 and CDR2 from the germline V gene are ENHRY and SYGVKD. Deletions cut 0 bases from V and 2 bases from J, with 11 bases between. The CDR3 extends over 15 amino acids. DNA of the CDR3: TGTGCCATCAGTGAGTCTGCGGGATTGCCCTACGAGCAGTACTTC. It translates to CAISESAGLPYEQYF.

A few counts support this clonotype. The chain combines TRBV25-1 with TRBJ1-4; D perhaps matches TRBD1 (5 bases). This CDR3 region has 16 residues. Trimming took off 2 bases at V and 6 bases at J, with 16 bases between the two ends. Germline loops: CDR1 MGHDK, CDR2 SYGVNS. As DNA, the CDR3 is TGTGCCAGCAGTGAAAAGGGGAGAGAAGCTGATGAAAAACTGTTTTTT. Translation gives CASSEKGREADEKLFF.

A remark on this clonotype: Just one base apart from a much larger clone, this may be a read error. The chain combines TRBV6-6 with TRBJ2-7; D is uncertain. This CDR3 contains 13 residues. The V gene's germline CDR1 is MNHNY and CDR2 SVGAGI (reference sequence). CDR3: CAGSTMDVYEQYF. In DNA form, the CDR3 reads TGTGCCGGCAGTACAATGGACGTCTACGAGCAGTACTTC.

This clonotype has at least ten counts. The rearrangement uses TRBV7-8 and TRBJ1-1, with D maybe TRBD1 (6 bases). The CDR3 has 11 residues. Germline V CDR1 and CDR2: SGHVS, FQNEAQ. V gave up 7 bases and J gave up 11 bases, with 14 bases separating them. Written as DNA, the CDR3 is TGTGCCAGCACCTCAGGGGAGGGGGCTTTCTTT. Encoded protein: CASTSGEGAFF.

Only a few counts were recorded for this clonotype. This rearrangement joins TRBV19 to TRBJ1-5; D gene uncertain. Germline V gene lookup returns CDR1 LNHDA and CDR2 SQIVND (reference sequence). The V end was cut by 6 bases, the J end by 3 bases, with 15 bases between. CDR3 length: 15 residues. This CDR3 is CASSPSSGVNQPQHF. For the CDR3, the DNA is TGTGCCAGTAGCCCTTCGAGCGGCGTCAATCAGCCCCAGCATTTT.

This chain links TRBV6-1 with TRBJ1-2; weak D call: TRBD1 (6 bases). The CDR3 is 16 residues long. Germline V gene sequence: CDR1 MNHNS, CDR2 SASEGT. Trimming removed 6 bases from V and 0 bases from J, with 17 bases in between. The CDR3 reads CASRPPSDSPNYGYTF. CDR3 coding DNA: TGTGCCAGCAGACCCCCTTCGGACAGTCCTAACTATGGCTACACCTTC.

This clonotype was found many times. The V gene is TRBV28, the J gene TRBJ2-7, with TRBD1 matching 9 bases. V shed 5 bases, J shed 4 bases, and the junction held 6 bases outside the gene matches. Germline loops: CDR1 MDHEN, CDR2 SYDVKM. The length of the CDR3 is 14 residues. CDR3 protein: CASSVGTGPYEQYF. The CDR3 nucleotides are TGTGCCAGCAGTGTGGGGACAGGGCCGTACGAGCAGTACTTC.

Ten or more counts support this clonotype. This chain uses TRBV9 with TRBJ2-5; the D gene could be TRBD1 or TRBD2 (5 bases each). Germline loops: CDR1 SGDLS, CDR2 YYNGEE. With 2 bases removed from V and 1 base from J, the gap between germline ends came to 12 bases. The CDR3 consists of 15 residues. The CDR3 region is CASSVATGTQETQYF. The CDR3 nucleotides are TGTGCCAGCAGCGTCGCTACCGGGACCCAAGAGACCCAGTACTTC.

As regards this clonotype: This could be a read error, since a much larger clone is one nucleotide away. The DNA is omitted, as the CDR3 cannot be located on it reliably, and the CDR3 follows TCRdb's listing. The chain has TRBV9 and TRBJ2-3. The CDR3 sequence runs 14 residues, both termini included. From germline, CDR1 is SGDLS and CDR2 YYNGEE. CDR3 amino acids: CASSVGGGTNTRYF.

Ten or more counts support this clonotype. The chain combines TRBV7-2 with TRBJ1-1, with unresolved D. V dropped 1 base and J dropped 1 base, with 7 bases sitting between them. Looked up from germline, CDR1 is SGHTA and CDR2 is FQGNSA. The CDR3 is made up of 14 amino acids. CDR3 sequence reads: CASSLVRSNTEAFF. The CDR3 region has the DNA TGTGCCAGCAGCTTAGTCAGATCGAACACTGAAGCTTTCTTT.

Worth noting for this clonotype: A much larger clonotype is one base distant, so this may be a read error. V is TRBV27 and J is TRBJ1-6; no clear D gene. Germline CDR1 and CDR2: MNHEY and SMNVEV (reference sequence). The CDR3 sequence is 14 residues long. CDR3 in DNA: TGTGCCAGCAGTTTTGAACAGAATAATTCACCCCTCCGCTTT. It encodes CASSFEQNNSPLRF.

In this sample, this clonotype turned up many times. The J gene is TRBJ2-2, the V gene TRBV30; tentatively, D is TRBD1 or TRBD2 (5 bases each). This CDR3 has 17 amino acids. Germline CDR1 and CDR2: GTSNPN and SVGIG (reference sequence). The V and J ends lost 2 bases and 5 bases respectively, with 21 bases between them. CDR3 region: CAWSPVKTGRRTGELFF. The CDR3 coding sequence is TGTGCCTGGAGTCCAGTGAAGACGGGACGTAGGACCGGGGAGCTGTTTTTT.

The gene calls are TRBV20-1 and TRBJ2-7, with a weak D call TRBD1 (6 bases). In germline, CDR1 is DFQATT, CDR2 SNEGSKA (reference sequence). Trimming cost V 5 bases and J 1 base, with 12 bases left between them. The CDR3 contains 13 residues. The CDR3 nucleotides read TGCAGTGCTGGACAGACGACTTCCTACGAGCAGTACTTC. Its protein is CSAGQTTSYEQYF.

This clonotype was counted ten times or more. The chain carries TRBV19 and TRBJ2-3; D is undetermined. The CDR3 is 16 residues long. The V end lost 1 base, the J end lost 6 bases, and 17 bases lay between the germline ends. Germline V gives CDR1 LNHDA, CDR2 SQIVND (reference sequence). The CDR3 DNA is TGTGCCAGTAGTATAGGCATTCGAGGCCTCGAGGATACGCAGTATTTT. Protein: CASSIGIRGLEDTQYF.

This clonotype was seen repeatedly, ten times or more. The chain uses TRBV29-1 and TRBJ2-7, with TRBD2 matching 8 bases. Germline-derived CDR1 and CDR2 are SQVTM and ANQGSEA. V gave up 7 bases and J gave up 1 base; unmatched junction bases: 6. The CDR3 consists of 13 residues. CDR3 nucleotide sequence: TGCAGCGCCCGGGGGGGCCAGTCCTACGAGCAGTACTTC. Translated: CSARGGQSYEQYF.

A word on this clonotype: A clone one base away is much larger, so this may be a read error. The gene calls are TRBV13 and TRBJ2-7, with 8 bases identical to TRBD1. From germline, CDR1 is PRHDT and CDR2 FYEKMQ (reference sequence). The CDR3 is 15 amino acids. The J segment lost 7 bases and the V segment lost 4 bases, leaving 12 bases of the junction unmatched. The CDR3 is CASSWRRTGSVEQYF. The CDR3 region has the DNA TGTGCCAGCAGCTGGAGACGGACAGGGTCAGTGGAGCAGTACTTC.

A word on this clonotype: Being one base from a much bigger clone, this may be a read error. No conserved phenylalanine or tryptophan ends this CDR3, so it is likely a read error. This chain uses TRBV7-6 with TRBJ2-3; D remains ambiguous. This CDR3 spans 17 amino acids. Trimming took 4 bases from V and 3 from J, leaving 20 bases between them. Germline CDR1 and CDR2: SGHVS and FNYEAQ. The DNA of the CDR3 is TGTGCCAGCAGCTCCAGAGGTCGGAGCGAGGTAACAGATACGCAGTATCTT. Residues: CASSSRGRSEVTDTQYL.

Many counts were recorded for this clonotype. The chain couples TRBV4-3 to TRBJ1-5, with 7 nucleotides matching TRBD1. After removal of 0 bases from V and 0 bases from J, the junction contained 8 bases not matched to a gene. The CDR3 has 18 residues. The germline CDR1 and CDR2 sequences are LGHNA and YSLEER. CDR3 sequence reads: CASSQDWDRYYSNQPQHF. The CDR3 DNA follows: TGCGCCAGCAGCCAAGATTGGGACAGATACTATAGCAATCAGCCCCAGCATTTT.

This clonotype is a singleton in its sample. A much larger clone differs from this one at a single base, so this may be a read error. No conserved phenylalanine or tryptophan is present at the end of the CDR3, so a read error is the likely explanation. This chain joins TRBV20-1 and TRBJ2-7; TRBD2 might be the D (6 bases). V shed 3 bases and J shed 2 bases, with 14 bases lying between them. The CDR3 runs to 14 residues. CDR1 and CDR2 (germline): DFQATT, SNEGSKA (reference sequence). In DNA, the CDR3 is TGCAGTGCTAGCGGGACTTTTCCGGCCTACGAGCAGTACCTC. It specifies CSASGTFPAYEQYL.

Regarding this clonotype: A clone one base away is much larger, so this may be a read error. The chain employs TRBV7-9 and TRBJ2-6; D assignment may be TRBD1 or TRBD2 (5 bases each). The CDR3 is made up of 20 amino acids. The germline gives CDR1 SEHNR, CDR2 FQNEAQ (reference sequence). Trimming took off 8 bases at V and 1 base at J, with 27 bases between the two ends. CDR3 sequence: CASASSHLTGRPSGANVLTF. DNA of the CDR3: TGTGCCAGCGCATCGTCTCATCTAACGGGACGGCCGTCTGGGGCCAACGTCCTGACTTTC.

This clonotype was counted at least ten times. The chain links TRBV4-3 to TRBJ2-1, with D possibly being TRBD1 (6 bases). CDR1 and CDR2 from the germline V gene are LGHNA and YSLEER. The CDR3 extends over 15 amino acids. V was pared by 0 bases and J by 2 bases, with 8 bases between. The CDR3, as DNA: TGCGCCAGCAGCCAAGACAGGGGCGCCTACAATGAGCAGTTCTTC. Protein sequence: CASSQDRGAYNEQFF.

This chain joins TRBV20-1 and TRBJ1-5; possibly TRBD1 for D (6 bases). V was shortened by 0 bases and J by 0 bases, with 24 bases between the two germline ends. CDR1 and CDR2 (germline): DFQATT, SNEGSKA (reference sequence). The CDR3 is 20 residues long. The CDR3 protein is CSARDFVGQSPEYSNQPQHF. The CDR3 DNA reads TGCAGTGCTAGAGATTTTGTCGGACAGTCCCCCGAATATAGCAATCAGCCCCAGCATTTT.

This clonotype was seen at least ten times. The chain carries TRBV5-4 and TRBJ2-3; perhaps TRBD1 as D (6 bases). Trimming removed 3 bases at V and 2 bases at J, with 19 bases between. The CDR3 extends over 17 amino acids. Germline-derived CDR1 and CDR2 are SGHNT and YYREEE (reference sequence). CDR3: CASSSGLGASITDTQYF. The DNA of the CDR3 is TGTGCCAGCAGCTCGGGCCTGGGGGCCTCTATCACAGATACGCAGTATTTT.